The 6 T cell receptor beta chains presented below share a single source sample, sequenced in a study of beta chain features in type 1 diabetes. Isolated RNA was reverse transcribed in full, so expressed TCRB transcripts were sequenced. TCRdb's table, derived via immunoSEQ multiplex PCR, lists solely in-frame clones and lacks some. Among some 900,000 clones, roughly 15% were seen once, and the ten largest hold 0.023%. Sequencing was done on a sample of naive CD4+ T cells from blood. These receptor sequences come from a woman between 18 and 29 years old in good health.

The chain carries TRBV10-3 and TRBJ1-1; no clear D. This CDR3 has 12 amino acids. Looked up from germline, CDR1 is ENHRY and CDR2 is SYGVKD. V was shortened by 3 bases and J by 7 bases, with 9 bases between the two germline ends. The CDR3: CAISDGGIEAFF. Here the CDR3 DNA reads TGTGCCATCAGTGATGGAGGGATTGAAGCTTTCTTT.

The rearrangement links TRBV19 to TRBJ1-2, with D perhaps TRBD1 (5 bases). CDR1 and CDR2 (germline): LNHDA, SQIVND (reference sequence). The CDR3 totals 14 residues. V dropped 3 bases and J dropped 2 bases, with 10 bases sitting between them. The CDR3 DNA sequence: TGTGCCAGTAGTATTTCGGCAGGGAACTATGGCTACACCTTC. As protein: CASSISAGNYGYTF.

This clone was found a few times. The V and J genes are TRBV5-4 and TRBJ2-7; possibly TRBD1 for D (6 bases). The ends were cut back, 4 bases at V and 2 bases at J, with 13 bases in the middle. The V gene's germline CDR1 is SGHNT and CDR2 YYREEE (reference sequence). The CDR3 contains 14 residues. The CDR3 coding sequence is TGTGCCAGCAGCCCAGAGGCAGGGGCCTACGAGCAGTACTTC. Translation gives CASSPEAGAYEQYF.

This clone has a handful of counts. The rearrangement uses TRBV4-1 and TRBJ2-2, with 7 bases that match TRBD2. In germline, CDR1 is MGHRA, CDR2 YSYEKL. The J segment lost 0 bases and the V segment lost 1 base, leaving 2 bases of the junction unmatched. This CDR3 is 16 amino acids long. The CDR3 DNA reads TGCGCCAGCAGCCAAGGTCTAGCGGCGAACACCGGGGAGCTGTTTTTT. This encodes CASSQGLAANTGELFF.

This clone was found a few times. This chain uses TRBV7-2 with TRBJ2-3; D is ambiguous. Trimming shortened V by 1 base and J by 11 bases, and 13 bases separated the two germline ends. The CDR3 extends over 13 amino acids. Germline V lookup: CDR1 SGHTA, CDR2 FQGNSA. The CDR3: CASSLDPFSRQYF. In nucleotides, the CDR3 is TGTGCCAGCAGCTTAGACCCCTTCTCCAGGCAGTATTTT.

J is TRBJ2-1 and V is TRBV18; D perhaps matches TRBD2 (7 bases). Germline loops: CDR1 KGHSH, CDR2 LQKENI. Trimming took 0 bases from V and 7 from J, leaving 13 bases between them. CDR3 length equals 15 residues. The CDR3 coding sequence is TGTGCCAGCTCACCACCAAACCGGGGGGCGAATGAGCAGTTCTTC. Its protein is CASSPPNRGANEQFF.